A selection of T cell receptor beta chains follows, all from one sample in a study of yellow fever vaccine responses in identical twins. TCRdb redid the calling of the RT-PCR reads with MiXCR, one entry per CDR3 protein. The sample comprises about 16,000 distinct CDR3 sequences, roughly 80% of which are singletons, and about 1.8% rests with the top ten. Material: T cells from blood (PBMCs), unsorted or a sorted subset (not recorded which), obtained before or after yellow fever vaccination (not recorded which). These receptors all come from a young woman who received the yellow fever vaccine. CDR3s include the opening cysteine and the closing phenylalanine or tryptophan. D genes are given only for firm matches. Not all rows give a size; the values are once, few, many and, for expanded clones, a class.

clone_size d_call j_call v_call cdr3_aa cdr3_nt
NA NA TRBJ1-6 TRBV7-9 CASSFAKGGSPLHF TGTGCCAGCAGCTTCGCTAAGGGTGGTTCACCCCTCCACTTT
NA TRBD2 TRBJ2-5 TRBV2 CASSERTSVETQYF TGTGCCAGCAGTGAAAGGACTAGTGTGGAGACCCAGTACTTC
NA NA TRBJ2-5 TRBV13 CATYSGVDDQYF TGTGCCACCTACTCAGGGGTTGATGACCAGTACTTC
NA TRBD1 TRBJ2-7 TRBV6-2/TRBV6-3 CASSPGQGSYEQYF TGTGCCAGCAGTCCGGGACAGGGCTCTTACGAGCAGTACTTC
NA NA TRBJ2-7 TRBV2 CASSDSRPSSYEQYF TGTGCCAGCAGTGACAGCCGACCTAGCTCCTACGAGCAGTACTTC
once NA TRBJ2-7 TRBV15 CATSRDNQASYEQYF TGTGCCACCAGCAGAGATAATCAGGCCTCCTACGAGCAGTACTTC
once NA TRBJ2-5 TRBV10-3 CAISDVETQYF TGTGCCATCAGTGACGTTGAGACCCAGTACTTC
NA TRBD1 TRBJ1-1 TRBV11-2 CASSRQGANTEAFF TGTGCCAGCAGCCGTCAGGGGGCTAACACTGAAGCTTTCTTT
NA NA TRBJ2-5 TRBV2 CASSGTDQETQYF TGTGCCAGCAGTGGGACAGACCAAGAGACCCAGTACTTC
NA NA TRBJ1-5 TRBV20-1 CSARQQSEGQPQHF TGCAGTGCTAGACAACAATCGGAGGGGCAGCCCCAGCATTTT
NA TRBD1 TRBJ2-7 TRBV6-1 CAIRTGGSYEQYF TGTGCCATCCGGACAGGGGGGTCCTACGAGCAGTACTTC
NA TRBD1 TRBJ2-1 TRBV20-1 CSARVSGQGLNEQFF TGCAGTGCTAGAGTCTCAGGACAGGGGTTGAATGAGCAGTTCTTC
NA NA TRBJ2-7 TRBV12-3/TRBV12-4 CASTLEDYEQYF TGTGCCAGCACCCTAGAGGACTACGAGCAGTACTTC
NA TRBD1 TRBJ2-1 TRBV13 CASSARDSYSYNEQFF TGTGCCAGCAGCGCCCGGGACAGCTACTCCTACAATGAGCAGTTCTTC
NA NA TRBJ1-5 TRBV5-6 CASSLISRGDQPQHF TGTGCCAGCAGCTTAATAAGTCGGGGTGATCAGCCCCAGCATTTT
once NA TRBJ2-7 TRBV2 CASSGVGAPYEQYF TGTGCCAGCTCCGGAGTGGGGGCCCCCTACGAGCAGTACTTC
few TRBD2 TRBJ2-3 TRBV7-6 CASSLRGPSGGLTDTQYF TGTGCCAGCAGCCTAAGGGGGCCTAGCGGGGGCCTCACAGATACGCAGTATTTT
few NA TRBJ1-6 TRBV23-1 CASSQSINSFQRSPLHF TGCGCCAGCAGTCAATCGATAAACTCCTTCCAGCGGTCACCCCTCCACTTT
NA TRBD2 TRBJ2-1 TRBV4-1 CASSQELIAGVYNEQFF TGCGCCAGCAGCCAAGAATTGATAGCGGGGGTTTACAATGAGCAGTTCTTC
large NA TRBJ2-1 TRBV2 CASSIWPNYNEQFF TGTGCCAGCAGTATATGGCCAAACTACAATGAGCAGTTCTTC
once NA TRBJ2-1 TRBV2 CASIELVNNEQFF TGTGCCAGCATTGAATTAGTGAACAATGAGCAGTTCTTC
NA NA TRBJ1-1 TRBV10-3 CAIRAVGGTEAFF TGTGCCATCAGGGCCGTGGGGGGGACAGAAGCTTTCTTT
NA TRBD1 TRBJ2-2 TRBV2 CASADQGAGELFF TGTGCCAGCGCCGACCAGGGGGCCGGGGAGCTGTTTTTT
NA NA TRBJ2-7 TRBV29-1 CSVEGGSEQYF TGCAGCGTTGAGGGCGGCTCCGAGCAGTACTTC
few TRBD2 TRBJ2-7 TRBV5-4 CASSLGLVSEQYF TGTGCCAGCAGCCTGGGACTAGTCAGCGAGCAGTACTTC
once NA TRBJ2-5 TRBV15 CATSRGGEETQYF TGTGCCACCAGCAGAGGGGGGGAAGAGACCCAGTACTTC
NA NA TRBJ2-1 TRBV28 CASSFRPTRQEEQFF TGTGCCAGCAGTTTTAGGCCCACGCGCCAAGAGGAGCAGTTCTTC
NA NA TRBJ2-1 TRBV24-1 CATSDSHRANEQFF TGTGCCACCAGTGATTCCCACAGGGCTAATGAGCAGTTCTTC
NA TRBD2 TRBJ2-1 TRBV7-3 CASSFGTSGGNEQFF TGTGCCAGCAGCTTCGGGACTAGCGGGGGGAATGAGCAGTTCTTC
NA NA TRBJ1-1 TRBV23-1 CASSQSGPMNTEAFF TGCGCCAGCAGTCAATCGGGACCGATGAACACTGAAGCTTTCTTT
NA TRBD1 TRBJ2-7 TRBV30 CAWSFIDGQGAYEQYF TGTGCCTGGAGTTTTATTGACGGACAGGGGGCCTACGAGCAGTACTTC
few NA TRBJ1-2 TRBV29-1 CSVSENYGYTF TGCAGCGTTTCAGAAAACTATGGCTACACCTTC
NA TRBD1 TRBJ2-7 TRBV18 CASSSGQGPFEQYF TGTGCCAGCTCATCCGGACAGGGCCCGTTCGAGCAGTACTTC
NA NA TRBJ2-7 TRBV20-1 CSARQDHYEQYF TGCAGTGCTAGACAGGACCACTACGAGCAGTACTTC
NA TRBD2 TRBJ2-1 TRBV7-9 CASSPGLADYNEQFF TGTGCCAGCAGCCCTGGCCTAGCGGACTACAATGAGCAGTTCTTC
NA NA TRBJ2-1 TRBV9 CASSLEYHEQFF TGTGCCAGCAGCCTAGAATACCATGAGCAGTTCTTC
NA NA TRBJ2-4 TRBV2 CASRDWDFKNIQYF TGTGCCAGCAGAGACTGGGACTTCAAAAACATTCAGTACTTC
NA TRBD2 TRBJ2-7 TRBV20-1 CSASTSGVSYEQYF TGCAGTGCTAGCACTAGCGGGGTATCCTACGAGCAGTACTTC
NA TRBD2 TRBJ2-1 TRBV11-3 CASSSSGGASYNEQFF TGTGCCAGCAGCTCGAGCGGGGGGGCCTCCTACAATGAGCAGTTCTTC
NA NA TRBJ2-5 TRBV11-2 CASSLGFYQETQYF TGTGCCAGCAGCTTAGGATTTTACCAAGAGACCCAGTACTTC
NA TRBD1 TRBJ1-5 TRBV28 CASSRDRDQPQHF TGTGCCAGCAGCCGGGACAGGGATCAGCCCCAGCATTTT
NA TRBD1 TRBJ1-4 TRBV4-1 CASSPGQGDEKLFF TGCGCCAGCAGCCCGGGACAGGGGGATGAAAAACTGTTTTTT
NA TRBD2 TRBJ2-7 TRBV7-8 CASSLGLAAPSYEQYF TGTGCCAGCAGCTTAGGGCTAGCGGCCCCCTCCTACGAGCAGTACTTC
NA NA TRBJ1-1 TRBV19 CASSITGNTEAFF TGTGCCAGTAGTATTACAGGGAACACTGAAGCTTTCTTT
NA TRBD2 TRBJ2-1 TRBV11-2 CASSLASGLNEQFF TGTGCCAGCAGCTTGGCTAGCGGGCTAAATGAGCAGTTCTTC
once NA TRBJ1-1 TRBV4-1 CASSQVEGTYNTEAFF TGCGCCAGCAGCCAAGTAGAAGGGACATACAACACTGAAGCTTTCTTT